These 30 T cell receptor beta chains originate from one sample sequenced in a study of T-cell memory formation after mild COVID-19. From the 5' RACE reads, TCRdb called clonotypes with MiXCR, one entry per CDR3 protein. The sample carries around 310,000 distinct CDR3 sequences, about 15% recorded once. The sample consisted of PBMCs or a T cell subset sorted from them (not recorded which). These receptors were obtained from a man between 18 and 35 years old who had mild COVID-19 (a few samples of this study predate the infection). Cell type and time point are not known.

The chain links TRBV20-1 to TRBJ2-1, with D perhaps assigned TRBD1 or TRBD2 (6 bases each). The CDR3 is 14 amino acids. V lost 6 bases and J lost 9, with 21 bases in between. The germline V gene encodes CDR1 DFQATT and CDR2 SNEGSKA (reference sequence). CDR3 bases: TGCAGTGCCCAACGACAGGACGCGGGGAGTGAGCAGTTCTTC. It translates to CSAQRQDAGSEQFF.

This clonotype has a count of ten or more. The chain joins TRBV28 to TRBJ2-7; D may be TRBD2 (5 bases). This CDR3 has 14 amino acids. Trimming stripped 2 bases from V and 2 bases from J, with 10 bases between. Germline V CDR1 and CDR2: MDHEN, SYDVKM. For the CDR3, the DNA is TGTGCCAGCAGTTTAGCGGGTGGGACCTACGAGCAGTACGTC. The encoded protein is CASSLAGGTYEQYV.

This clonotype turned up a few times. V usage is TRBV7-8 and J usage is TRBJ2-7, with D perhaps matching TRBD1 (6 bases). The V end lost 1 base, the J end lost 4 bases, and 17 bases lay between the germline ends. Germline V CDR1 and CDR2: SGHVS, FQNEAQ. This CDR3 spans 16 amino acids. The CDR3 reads CASSLVRQGKVYEQYF. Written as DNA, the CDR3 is TGTGCCAGCAGCTTAGTCCGGCAGGGGAAGGTGTACGAGCAGTACTTC.

The CDR3 spells CASSVAVGRTYEQYF. DNA for the CDR3: TGTGCCAGCAGCGTAGCCGTGGGTAGAACCTACGAGCAGTACTTC. V gene TRBV9 combines with J gene TRBJ2-7, with D hard to call. Germline V gene sequence: CDR1 SGDLS, CDR2 YYNGEE. V was pared by 0 bases and J by 2 bases, with 12 bases between. CDR3 length equals 15 residues.

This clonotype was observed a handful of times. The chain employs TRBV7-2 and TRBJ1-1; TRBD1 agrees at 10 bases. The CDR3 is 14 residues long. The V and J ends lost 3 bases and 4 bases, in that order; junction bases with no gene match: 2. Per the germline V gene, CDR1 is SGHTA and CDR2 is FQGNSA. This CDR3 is CASSLTGGFTEAFF. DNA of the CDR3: TGTGCCAGCAGCTTGACAGGGGGCTTCACTGAAGCTTTCTTT.

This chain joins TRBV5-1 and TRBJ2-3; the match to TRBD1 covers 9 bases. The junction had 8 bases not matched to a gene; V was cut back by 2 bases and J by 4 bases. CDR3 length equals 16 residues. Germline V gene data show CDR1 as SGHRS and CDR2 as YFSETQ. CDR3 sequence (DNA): TGCGCCAGCAGCTTACAGGGGGCGCAGCCCCCAGATACGCAGTATTTT. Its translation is CASSLQGAQPPDTQYF.

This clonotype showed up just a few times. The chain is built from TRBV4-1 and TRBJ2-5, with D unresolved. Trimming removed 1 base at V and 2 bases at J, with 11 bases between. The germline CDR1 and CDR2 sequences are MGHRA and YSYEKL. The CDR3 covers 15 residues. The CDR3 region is CASSQVTGLQETQYF. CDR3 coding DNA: TGCGCCAGCAGCCAAGTAACCGGGCTACAAGAGACCCAGTACTTC.

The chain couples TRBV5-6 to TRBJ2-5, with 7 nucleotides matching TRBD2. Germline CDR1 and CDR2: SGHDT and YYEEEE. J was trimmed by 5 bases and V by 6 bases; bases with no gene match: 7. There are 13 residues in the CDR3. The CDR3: CASTRLAQETQYF. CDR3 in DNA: TGTGCCAGCACCCGACTAGCTCAGGAGACCCAGTACTTC.

The CDR3 DNA sequence: TGCAGCGTTGAGAGGGGTGGGAGGCTGAATCAGCCCCAGCATTTT. Translated: CSVERGGRLNQPQHF. The rearrangement links TRBV29-1 to TRBJ1-5, with a weak D call TRBD1 (5 bases). The CDR3 covers 15 residues. CDR1 and CDR2 from the germline V gene are SQVTM and ANQGSEA. Trimming stripped 3 bases from V and 4 bases from J, with 16 bases between.

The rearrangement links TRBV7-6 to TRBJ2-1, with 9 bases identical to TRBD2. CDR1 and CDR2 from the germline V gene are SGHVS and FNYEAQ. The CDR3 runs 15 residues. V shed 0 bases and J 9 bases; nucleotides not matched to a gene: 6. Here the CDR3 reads CASSLAASGVGEQFF. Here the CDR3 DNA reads TGTGCCAGCAGCTTAGCGGCTAGCGGGGTAGGTGAGCAGTTCTTC.

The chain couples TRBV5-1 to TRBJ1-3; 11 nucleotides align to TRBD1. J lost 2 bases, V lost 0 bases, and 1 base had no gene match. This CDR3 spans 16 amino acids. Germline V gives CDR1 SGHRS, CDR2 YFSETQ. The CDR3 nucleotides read TGCGCCAGCAGCTTGGCGGGACAGGGGGCTGGAAACACCATATATTTT. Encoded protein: CASSLAGQGAGNTIYF.

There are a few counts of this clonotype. CDR3 sequence reads: CASADQDQYYEQYF. The CDR3 region has the DNA TGTGCCAGCGCAGACCAAGACCAATACTACGAGCAGTACTTC. J is TRBJ2-7 and V is TRBV7-9, with D unresolved. The CDR3 is made up of 14 amino acids. The germline V gene encodes CDR1 SEHNR and CDR2 FQNEAQ (reference sequence). The V end was cut by 8 bases, the J end by 3 bases, with 17 bases between.

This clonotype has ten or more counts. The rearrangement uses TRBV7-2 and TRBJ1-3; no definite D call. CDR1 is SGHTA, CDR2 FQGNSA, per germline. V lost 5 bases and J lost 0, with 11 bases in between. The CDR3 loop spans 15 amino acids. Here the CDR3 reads CASSPGPFSGNTIYF. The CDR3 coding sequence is TGTGCCAGCAGCCCCGGCCCCTTCTCTGGAAACACCATATATTTT.

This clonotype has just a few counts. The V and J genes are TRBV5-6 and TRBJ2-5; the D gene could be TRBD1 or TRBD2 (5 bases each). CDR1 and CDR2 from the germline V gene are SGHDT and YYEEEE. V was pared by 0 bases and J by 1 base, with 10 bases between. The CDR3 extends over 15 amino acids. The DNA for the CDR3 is TGTGCCAGCAGCTTGGAGGGACGGCGCCAAGAGACCCAGTACTTC. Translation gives CASSLEGRRQETQYF.

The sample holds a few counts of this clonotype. CDR3 amino acids: CASSLPGPGETQYF. In nucleotides, the CDR3 is TGCGCCAGCAGCTTGCCGGGGCCGGGAGAGACCCAGTACTTC. The chain uses TRBV5-1 and TRBJ2-5, with D possibly being TRBD1 or TRBD2 (5 bases each). Per the germline V gene, CDR1 is SGHRS and CDR2 is YFSETQ. This CDR3 contains 14 residues. Trimming cost V 1 base and J 4 bases, with 11 bases left between them.

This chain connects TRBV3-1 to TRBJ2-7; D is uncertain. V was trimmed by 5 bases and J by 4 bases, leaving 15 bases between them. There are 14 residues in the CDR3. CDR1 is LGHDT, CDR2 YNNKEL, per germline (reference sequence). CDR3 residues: CASSSMRGVYEQYF. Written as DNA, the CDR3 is TGTGCCAGCAGCTCCATGCGTGGTGTTTACGAGCAGTACTTC.

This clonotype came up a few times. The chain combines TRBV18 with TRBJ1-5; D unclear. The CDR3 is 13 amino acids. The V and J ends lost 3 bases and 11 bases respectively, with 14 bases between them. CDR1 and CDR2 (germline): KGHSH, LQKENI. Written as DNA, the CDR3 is TGTGCCAGCTCACCTAGGACGGACGTGTCCCAGCATTTT. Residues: CASSPRTDVSQHF.

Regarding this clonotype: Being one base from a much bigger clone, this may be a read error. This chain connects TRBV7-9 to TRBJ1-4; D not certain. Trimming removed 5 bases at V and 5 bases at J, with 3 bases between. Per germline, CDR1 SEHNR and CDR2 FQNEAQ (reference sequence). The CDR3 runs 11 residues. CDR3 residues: CASSVNEKLFF. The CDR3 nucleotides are TGTGCCAGCAGCGTAAATGAAAAACTGTTTTTT.

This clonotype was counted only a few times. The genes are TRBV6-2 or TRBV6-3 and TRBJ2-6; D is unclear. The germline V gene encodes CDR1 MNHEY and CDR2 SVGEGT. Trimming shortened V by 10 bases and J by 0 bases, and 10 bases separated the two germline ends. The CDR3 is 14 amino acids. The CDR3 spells CATTGGSGANVLTF. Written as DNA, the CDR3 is TGTGCCACCACCGGCGGCTCTGGGGCCAACGTCCTGACTTTC.

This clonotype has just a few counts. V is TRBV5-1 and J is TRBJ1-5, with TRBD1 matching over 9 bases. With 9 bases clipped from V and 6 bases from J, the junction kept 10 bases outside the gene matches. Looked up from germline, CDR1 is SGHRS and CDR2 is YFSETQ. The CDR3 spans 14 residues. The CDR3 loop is CAINGQGTLQPQHF. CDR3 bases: TGCGCCATCAATGGACAGGGGACCCTTCAGCCCCAGCATTTT.

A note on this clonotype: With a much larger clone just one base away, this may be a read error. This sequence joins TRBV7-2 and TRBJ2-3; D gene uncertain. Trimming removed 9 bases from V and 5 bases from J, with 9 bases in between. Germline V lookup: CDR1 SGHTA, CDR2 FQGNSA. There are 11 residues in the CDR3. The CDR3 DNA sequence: TGTGCCAGAAGCCCACTAGATACGCAGTATTTT. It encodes CARSPLDTQYF. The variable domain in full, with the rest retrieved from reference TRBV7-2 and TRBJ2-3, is GAGVSQSPSNKVTEKGKDVELRCDPISGHTALYWYRQSLGQGLEFLIYFQGNSAPDKSGLPSDRFSAERTGGSVSTLTIQRTQQEDSAVYLCARSPLDTQYFGPGTRLTVL.

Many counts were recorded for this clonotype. CDR3 amino acids: CASSDTTGAYNEQFF. The DNA for the CDR3 is TGTGCCAGCAGTGACACCACAGGGGCGTACAATGAGCAGTTCTTC. V and J are TRBV6-4 and TRBJ2-1; 7 nucleotides match TRBD1. This CDR3 comprises 15 residues. Losses at the gene ends were 2 bases for V and 4 bases for J; bases not matched to a gene: 5. Germline V gives CDR1 MRHNA, CDR2 SNTAGT.

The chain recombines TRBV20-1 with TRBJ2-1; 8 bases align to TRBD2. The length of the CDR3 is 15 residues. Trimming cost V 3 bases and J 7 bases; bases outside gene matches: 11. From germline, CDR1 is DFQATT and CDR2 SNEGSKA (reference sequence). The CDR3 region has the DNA TGCAGTGCTAGCGGGGGGGCCAATCAGTTAAATGAGCAGTTCTTC. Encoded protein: CSASGGANQLNEQFF.

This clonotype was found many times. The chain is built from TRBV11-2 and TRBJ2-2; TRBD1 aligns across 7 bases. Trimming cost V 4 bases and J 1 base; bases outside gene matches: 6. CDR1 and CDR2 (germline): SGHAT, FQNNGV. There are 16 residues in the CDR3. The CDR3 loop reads CASSSPDRMNTGELFF. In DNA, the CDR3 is TGTGCCAGCAGCTCGCCGGACAGGATGAACACCGGGGAGCTGTTTTTT.

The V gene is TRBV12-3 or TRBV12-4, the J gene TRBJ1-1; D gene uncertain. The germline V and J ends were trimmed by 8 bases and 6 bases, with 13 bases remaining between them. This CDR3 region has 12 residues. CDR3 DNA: TGTGCCAGCCTGCCCGGGTTTTCTGAAGCTTTCTTT. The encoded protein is CASLPGFSEAFF.

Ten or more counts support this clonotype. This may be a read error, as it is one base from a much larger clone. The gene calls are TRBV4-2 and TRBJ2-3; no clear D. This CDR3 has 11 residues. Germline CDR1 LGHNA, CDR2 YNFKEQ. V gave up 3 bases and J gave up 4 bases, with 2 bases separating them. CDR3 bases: TGTGCCAGCAGCCACGCAGATACGCAGTATTTT. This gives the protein CASSHADTQYF.

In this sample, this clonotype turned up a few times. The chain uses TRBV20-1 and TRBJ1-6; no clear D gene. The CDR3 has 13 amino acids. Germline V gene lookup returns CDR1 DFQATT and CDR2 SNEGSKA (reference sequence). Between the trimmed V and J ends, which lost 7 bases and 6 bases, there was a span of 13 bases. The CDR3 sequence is CSGVPGSNSPLHF. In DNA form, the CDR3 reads TGCAGTGGGGTCCCGGGATCTAATTCACCCCTCCACTTT.

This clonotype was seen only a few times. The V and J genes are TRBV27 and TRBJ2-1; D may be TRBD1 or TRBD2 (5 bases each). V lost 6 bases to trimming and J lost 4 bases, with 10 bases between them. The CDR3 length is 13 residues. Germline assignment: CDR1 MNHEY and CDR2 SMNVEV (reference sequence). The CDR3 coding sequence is TGTGCCAGCAGCCGCGAGGGGTACAATGAGCAGTTCTTC. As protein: CASSREGYNEQFF.

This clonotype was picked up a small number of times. The CDR3 loop reads CSVEERQQYSYEQYF. As DNA, the CDR3 is TGCAGCGTTGAAGAGAGACAGCAATACTCCTACGAGCAGTACTTC. The gene calls are TRBV29-1 and TRBJ2-7; possibly TRBD1 for D (5 bases). The CDR3 is 15 residues long. V was shortened by 0 bases and J by 0 bases, with 12 bases between the two germline ends. CDR1 SQVTM and CDR2 ANQGSEA come from the germline V gene.

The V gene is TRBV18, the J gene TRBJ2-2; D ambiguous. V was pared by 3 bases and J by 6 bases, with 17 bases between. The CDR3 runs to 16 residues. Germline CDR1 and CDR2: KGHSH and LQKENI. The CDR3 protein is CASSPPSFGGAGELFF. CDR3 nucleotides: TGTGCCAGCTCACCCCCCAGCTTCGGTGGCGCCGGGGAGCTGTTTTTT.